These 9 T cell receptor beta chains were all obtained from the same sample, sequenced in a study of blood T cell repertoires in COVID-19. Libraries were prepared by immunoSEQ multiplex PCR; TCRdb keeps only in-frame clonotypes and omits some of them. The sample includes about 400,000 clones, about nine tenths of them seen just once. The material sequenced was PBMCs or T cells enriched from blood (not recorded which). These receptors were obtained from a woman in her twenties or thirties who had recovered from COVID-19.

CDR3 sequence: CASSGDIGTDTQYF. The CDR3 nucleotides are TGTGCCAGCAGCGGGGACATCGGCACAGATACGCAGTATTTT. The V and J genes are TRBV9 and TRBJ2-3; D possibly corresponds to TRBD1 (6 bases). There are 14 residues in the CDR3. Germline V gives CDR1 SGDLS, CDR2 YYNGEE. The V gene lost 3 bases and the J gene lost 1 base, with 9 bases spanning the gap.

With respect to this clone: The sample holds other DNA sequences that translate to the same CDR3. V usage is TRBV5-4 and J usage is TRBJ1-1, with 8 bases aligning to TRBD1. Germline CDR1 reads SGHNT; CDR2 reads YYREEE (reference sequence). The CDR3 spans 13 residues. The V and J ends lost 2 bases and 11 bases, in that order; junction bases with no gene match: 8. CDR3 residues: CASSLGGTGEAFF. CDR3 bases: TGTGCCAGCAGCTTAGGTGGGACAGGCGAGGCTTTCTTT.

The rearrangement uses TRBV7-2 and TRBJ1-6; TRBD1 matches 8 bases. After removal of 5 bases from V and 9 bases from J, the junction contained 9 bases not matched to a gene. CDR1 SGHTA and CDR2 FQGNSA come from the germline V gene. CDR3 length: 15 residues. CDR3 DNA sequence: TGTGCCAGCAGCGTCGACAGGGGACAAAGTTCACCCCTCCACTTT. The encoded protein is CASSVDRGQSSPLHF.

The rearrangement joins TRBV5-1 to TRBJ1-1; weak D call: TRBD1 (5 bases). Germline V gene sequence: CDR1 SGHRS, CDR2 YFSETQ. V was trimmed by 5 bases and J by 3 bases, leaving 17 bases between them. The CDR3 is 15 residues long. In DNA, the CDR3 is TGCGCCAGCAGGACAAACCCGGGAGGGGACACTGAAGCTTTCTTT. Protein sequence: CASRTNPGGDTEAFF.

The chain has TRBV6-5 and TRBJ1-4; D is perhaps TRBD1 (6 bases). The CDR3 totals 16 residues. Trimming removed 0 bases at V and 8 bases at J, with 16 bases between. Germline V CDR1 and CDR2: MNHEY, SVGAGI. In DNA, the CDR3 is TGTGCCAGCAGTTACTCGTTGATACAGGGTAACGAAAAACTGTTTTTT. It codes for CASSYSLIQGNEKLFF.

This clone came up many times. J is TRBJ2-4 and V is TRBV2; TRBD2 matches 11 bases. V lost 0 bases, J lost 6 bases, and 4 bases stayed unmatched. Germline CDR1 reads SNHLY; CDR2 reads FYNNEI. The length of the CDR3 is 16 residues. CDR3 coding DNA: TGTGCCAGCAGTGAAGCGTTCACTAGCGGGGGAAACATTCAGTACTTC. It codes for CASSEAFTSGGNIQYF. The variable domain in full, completed from reference TRBV2 and TRBJ2-4, reads EPEVTQTPSHQVTQMGQEVILRCVPISNHLYFYWYRQILGQKVEFLVSFYNNEISEKSEIFDDQFSVERPDGSNFTLKIRSTKLEDSAMYFCASSEAFTSGGNIQYFGAGTRLSVL.

This chain uses TRBV4-2 with TRBJ2-3; TRBD2 agrees at 8 bases. V trimming: 7 bases; J trimming: 2 bases; junction bases outside the gene matches: 5. The germline gives CDR1 LGHNA, CDR2 YNFKEQ. The CDR3 loop spans 14 amino acids. The CDR3 bases are TGTGCCAGCACCGGGGGGGGGCCCACAGATACGCAGTATTTT. The encoded protein is CASTGGGPTDTQYF.

The CDR3, as DNA: TGTGCCAGCAGCAGTCGACAGGGCGAGATACGCTACACCTTC. Its translation: CASSSRQGEIRYTF. The rearrangement joins TRBV7-2 to TRBJ1-2, with 7 nucleotides matching TRBD1. The CDR3 is 14 residues long. CDR1 is SGHTA, CDR2 FQGNSA, per germline. V was clipped by 5 bases and J by 9 bases; unmatched bases: 12.

This clone was detected only once. The chain recombines TRBV27 with TRBJ2-1; no firm D call. Trimming pared 2 bases from V and 7 bases from J, leaving 9 bases between. The CDR3 length is 13 residues. In germline, CDR1 is MNHEY, CDR2 SMNVEV (reference sequence). The CDR3: CASSLQVLNEQFF. The CDR3 DNA follows: TGTGCCAGCAGTTTACAGGTTTTGAATGAGCAGTTCTTC.